Shown below are 30 T cell receptor beta chains from a single sample sequenced in a study of blood T cell repertoires in COVID-19. Sequencing was performed with immunoSEQ multiplex PCR; in TCRdb, only in-frame clones are kept and a portion is missing. The sample includes 100,000 to 150,000 clones, about 85% of them seen just once. What was sequenced was peripheral blood. All receptors derive from a man in his 60s with acute or convalescent COVID-19.

V is TRBV2 and J is TRBJ2-7, with D possibly TRBD2 on 6 matching bases. V lost 4 bases and J 5 bases, leaving 12 bases between the germline ends. Germline values: CDR1 SNHLY, CDR2 FYNNEI. The CDR3 has 13 residues. The CDR3 coding sequence is TGTGCCAGCAGTGTTTCCCGGGGGAACGAGCAGTACTTC. Its protein is CASSVSRGNEQYF.

This clone was observed a handful of times. The V and J genes are TRBV19 and TRBJ1-1, with D tentatively TRBD1 (6 bases). The CDR3 length is 15 residues. V shed 3 bases and J shed 6 bases, with 17 bases lying between them. Germline-derived CDR1 and CDR2 are LNHDA and SQIVND (reference sequence). CDR3 loop: CASSMGSQGRSEAFF. In DNA form, the CDR3 reads TGTGCCAGTAGTATGGGTTCACAGGGACGCTCTGAAGCTTTCTTT.

This clone appeared once. The V call is TRBV29-1, the J call TRBJ2-7, with a tentative D call TRBD2 (6 bases). Germline CDR1 is SQVTM and CDR2 is ANQGSEA. V was shortened by 5 bases and J by 0 bases, with 14 bases between the two germline ends. The CDR3 has 14 amino acids. CDR3 DNA: TGCAGCGTTACGGGGACTTACAGCTCCTACGAGCAGTACTTC. It yields the protein CSVTGTYSSYEQYF.

The chain joins TRBV5-1 to TRBJ2-7; 9 bases match TRBD2. V trimming: 0 bases; J trimming: 2 bases; junction bases outside the gene matches: 6. This CDR3 contains 16 residues. CDR1 SGHRS and CDR2 YFSETQ come from the germline V gene. The CDR3 coding sequence is TGCGCCAGCAGCTTGGTGGGCGGGAGGGCCGCCTACGAGCAGTACTTC. Translated, it gives CASSLVGGRAAYEQYF.

The V and J genes are TRBV7-2 and TRBJ2-1; 9 positions match TRBD1. CDR1 and CDR2 from the germline V gene are SGHTA and FQGNSA. CDR3 length: 16 amino acids. V dropped 4 bases and J dropped 12; count of bases not matched to a gene: 16. CDR3 amino acids: CASSSSRDRAGQGQFF. DNA for the CDR3: TGTGCCAGCAGCTCTTCTAGGGACAGGGCGGGTCAAGGGCAGTTCTTC.

This chain links TRBV9 with TRBJ2-1, with TRBD2 identical over 11 bases. The junction had 8 bases not matched to a gene; V was cut back by 0 bases and J by 6 bases. CDR3 length: 17 amino acids. Germline CDR1 is SGDLS and CDR2 is YYNGEE. The CDR3 sequence is CASSVATGTSGPNEQFF. The DNA of the CDR3 is TGTGCCAGCAGCGTAGCTACAGGGACTAGCGGACCCAATGAGCAGTTCTTC.

This clone was recorded once. This chain uses TRBV2 with TRBJ2-7; 9 positions match TRBD1. The germline CDR1 and CDR2 sequences are SNHLY and FYNNEI. The junction had 9 bases not matched to a gene; V was cut back by 6 bases and J by 6 bases. The CDR3 is 14 residues long. The CDR3, as DNA: TGTGCCAGCAGGGAGGGACAGGGCCGCGTCGAGCAGTACTTC. Translated, it gives CASREGQGRVEQYF.

The V gene is TRBV3-1 (or the pseudogene TRBV3-2), the J gene TRBJ2-2; 10 bases map to TRBD2. The CDR3 runs 17 residues. Trimming cost V 1 base and J 6 bases; bases outside gene matches: 8. The germline V gene encodes CDR1 LGHDT and CDR2 YNNKEL (reference sequence). CDR3 sequence (DNA): TGTGCCAGCAGCCAAGCGGGTAGCGGGAGGCCCGCCGGGGAGCTGTTTTTT. It is translated as CASSQAGSGRPAGELFF.

This clone was counted between two and nine times. The J gene is TRBJ2-7, the V gene TRBV19, with TRBD1 as a possible D gene (6 bases). V lost 6 bases and J lost 3, with 18 bases in between. The CDR3 contains 15 residues. Per the germline V gene, CDR1 is LNHDA and CDR2 is SQIVND (reference sequence). The DNA for the CDR3 is TGTGCCAGTAGCCAAGTGGGGGCCATGGGCTACGAGCAGTACTTC. It translates to CASSQVGAMGYEQYF.

This chain connects TRBV5-1 to TRBJ2-2; D is possibly TRBD1 (6 bases). V was clipped by 0 bases and J by 4 bases, with 13 bases between them. CDR1 and CDR2 from the germline V gene are SGHRS and YFSETQ. This CDR3 has 16 residues. Written as DNA, the CDR3 is TGCGCCAGCAGCTTGGGGGACAACCCGGGCACCGGGGAGCTGTTTTTT. It translates to CASSLGDNPGTGELFF.

This clone was found once. V is TRBV5-1 and J is TRBJ2-7, with 8 bases matching TRBD2. The CDR3 is 15 amino acids. CDR1 SGHRS and CDR2 YFSETQ come from the germline V gene. The V and J ends lost 0 bases and 3 bases, in that order; junction bases with no gene match: 5. For the CDR3, the DNA is TGCGCCAGCAGCTTGGGCGGGGGGTCCGACTACGAGCAGTACTTC. It yields the protein CASSLGGGSDYEQYF.

The chain carries TRBV10-3 and TRBJ2-7, with a tentative D call TRBD2 (5 bases). Trimming took off 6 bases at V and 6 bases at J, with 18 bases between the two ends. Germline V gene lookup returns CDR1 ENHRY and CDR2 SYGVKD. This CDR3 comprises 14 residues. CDR3 loop: CAIRDGLVGREQYF. DNA of the CDR3: TGTGCCATCAGAGATGGACTCGTCGGCCGCGAGCAGTACTTC.

The V gene is TRBV2, the J gene TRBJ2-3; D is unresolved. V was trimmed by 11 bases and J by 4 bases, leaving 10 bases between them. Germline lookup yields CDR1 SNHLY and CDR2 FYNNEI. This CDR3 region has 11 residues. The CDR3 reads CASRGPDTQYF. The CDR3 coding sequence is TGTGCCTCCCGCGGCCCAGATACGCAGTATTTT.

The V call is TRBV4-1, the J call TRBJ2-2; 7 nucleotides align to TRBD2. This CDR3 has 17 amino acids. The germline CDR1 and CDR2 sequences are MGHRA and YSYEKL. The V gene end was trimmed by 0 bases and the J gene end by 6 bases; junction bases not matched to a gene: 10. The CDR3 reads CASSQDGPGGRSGELFF. CDR3 nucleotides: TGCGCCAGCAGCCAAGATGGGCCGGGAGGTCGATCCGGGGAGCTGTTTTTT.

The rearrangement joins TRBV28 to TRBJ1-1; a possible D gene is TRBD1 (5 bases). CDR1 is MDHEN, CDR2 SYDVKM, per germline. The CDR3 contains 13 residues. Trimming left V 6 bases short and J 4 bases short, with 12 bases between. CDR3 nucleotide sequence: TGTGCCAGCAGACGGGACGGGAGCACTGAAGCTTTCTTT. Translated, it gives CASRRDGSTEAFF.

The chain has TRBV27 and TRBJ2-3; 7 nucleotides align to TRBD1. V was clipped by 4 bases and J by 0 bases; unmatched bases: 4. Germline CDR1 and CDR2: MNHEY and SMNVEV (reference sequence). The length of the CDR3 is 15 residues. The CDR3: CASSSPGQSTDTQYF. The DNA of the CDR3 is TGTGCCAGCAGTTCGCCGGGACAGAGCACAGATACGCAGTATTTT.

CDR3 DNA: TGCGCCAGCACCCGTTCCTCGGGCGAGCAGTACTTC. Translated: CASTRSSGEQYF. This sequence joins TRBV5-1 and TRBJ2-7; no firm D call. This CDR3 spans 12 amino acids. V lost 6 bases, J lost 6 bases, and 13 bases lay in between. Looked up from germline, CDR1 is SGHRS and CDR2 is YFSETQ.

The chain uses TRBV28 and TRBJ2-7; 7 positions agree with TRBD2. CDR1 and CDR2 (germline): MDHEN, SYDVKM. The J segment lost 4 bases and the V segment lost 7 bases, leaving 7 bases of the junction unmatched. The CDR3 loop spans 13 amino acids. CDR3 in amino acids: CASNLGGVYEQYF. CDR3 DNA: TGTGCCAGCAATCTTGGGGGGGTATACGAGCAGTACTTC.

J is TRBJ2-6 and V is TRBV28; D perhaps matches TRBD2 (7 bases). V lost 7 bases to trimming and J lost 1 base, with 14 bases between them. The CDR3 sequence is 16 residues long. Germline lookup yields CDR1 MDHEN and CDR2 SYDVKM. CDR3 DNA: TGTGCCAGCACACTAGGGGGGGGATCTGGGGCCAACGTCCTGACTTTC. Protein sequence: CASTLGGGSGANVLTF.

CDR3 amino acids: CASSEAGDNQPQHF. The CDR3 DNA is TGCGCCAGCAGTGAAGCAGGGGACAATCAGCCCCAGCATTTT. V gene TRBV10-2 combines with J gene TRBJ1-5; possibly TRBD1 for D (6 bases). Germline loops: CDR1 WSHSY, CDR2 SAAADI. V lost 3 bases, J lost 3 bases, and 9 bases lay in between. This CDR3 contains 14 residues.

The chain couples TRBV24-1 to TRBJ1-3, with D possibly TRBD1 on 6 matching bases. V was cut by 4 bases and J by 1 base, with 10 bases left in between. Germline CDR1 reads KGHDR; CDR2 reads SFDVKD. This CDR3 is built from 15 residues. The CDR3 spells CATSESRGSGNTIYF. In DNA form, the CDR3 reads TGTGCCACCAGTGAGTCCAGGGGATCTGGAAACACCATATATTTT.

This chain links TRBV29-1 with TRBJ2-1; D is unclear. V was trimmed by 4 bases and J by 2 bases, leaving 12 bases between them. This CDR3 is 14 amino acids long. The germline gives CDR1 SQVTM, CDR2 ANQGSEA. CDR3 in DNA: TGCAGCGTTGGGAGCCCCTCTCCCTACAATGAGCAGTTCTTC. Translated, it gives CSVGSPSPYNEQFF.

The J gene is TRBJ2-1, the V gene TRBV6-6; weak D call: TRBD2 (6 bases). The CDR3 is made up of 12 amino acids. Trimming shortened V by 8 bases and J by 15 bases, and 20 bases separated the two germline ends. CDR1 is MNHNY, CDR2 SVGAGI, per germline (reference sequence). Here the CDR3 reads CASGLSAGGMFF. In DNA, the CDR3 is TGTGCCAGCGGGCTGAGCGCCGGAGGGATGTTCTTC.

The rearrangement links TRBV7-3 to TRBJ2-2; the D gene is possibly TRBD2 (6 bases). The CDR3 loop spans 15 amino acids. Trimming cost V 5 bases and J 0 bases, with 10 bases left between them. The V gene's germline CDR1 is SGHTA and CDR2 FQGTGA. The CDR3 sequence: CASSTGTANTGELFF. The CDR3 nucleotides are TGTGCCAGCAGCACCGGGACTGCGAACACCGGGGAGCTGTTTTTT.

Here the CDR3 DNA reads TGCGCCAGCAGCTATGAGGTAGCGGTAGTCTACGAGCAGTACTTC. Translated: CASSYEVAVVYEQYF. The J gene is TRBJ2-7, the V gene TRBV5-1, with D tentatively TRBD2 (6 bases). CDR1 SGHRS and CDR2 YFSETQ come from the germline V gene. This CDR3 has 15 amino acids. The V end lost 3 bases, the J end lost 3 bases, and 16 bases lay between the germline ends.

The J gene is TRBJ2-1, the V gene TRBV7-8; TRBD2 agrees at 10 bases. CDR3 length: 14 amino acids. V trimming: 5 bases; J trimming: 7 bases; junction bases outside the gene matches: 5. Per germline, CDR1 SGHVS and CDR2 FQNEAQ. The CDR3 is CASSASGSMNEQFF. The DNA of the CDR3 is TGTGCCAGCAGCGCTAGCGGGAGTATGAATGAGCAGTTCTTC.

This chain connects TRBV28 to TRBJ2-7; 8 positions match TRBD2. Per the germline V gene, CDR1 is MDHEN and CDR2 is SYDVKM. The J segment lost 1 base and the V segment lost 1 base, leaving 12 bases of the junction unmatched. CDR3 length equals 18 residues. The CDR3 coding sequence is TGTGCCAGCAGTTTATCTCTCGGGGCAGGACTAGCATCCTACGAGCAGTACTTC. Encoded protein: CASSLSLGAGLASYEQYF.

The V gene is TRBV21-1, the J gene TRBJ2-1; TRBD2 was called by the table and not checked on the DNA. TRBV21-1 is assigned pseudogene status. CDR3 length: 15 amino acids. The CDR3 reads CASSCRPADWDEQFF. The DNA for the CDR3 is TGTGCCAGCAGCTGTAGGCCAGCTGACTGGGATGAGCAGTTCTTC.

V is TRBV28 and J is TRBJ2-7, with a possible D match to TRBD2 (6 bases). The germline CDR1 and CDR2 sequences are MDHEN and SYDVKM. CDR3 length: 15 residues. V lost 2 bases, J lost 6 bases, and 17 bases lay in between. CDR3 sequence: CASSLPSWRRGEQYF. Here the CDR3 DNA reads TGTGCCAGCAGTTTACCCTCCTGGAGGCGGGGCGAGCAGTACTTC.

This clone was found once. The J gene is TRBJ1-4, the V gene TRBV5-4; 7 bases map to TRBD1. Trimming took 4 bases from V and 3 from J; bases not matched to a gene: 3. The CDR3 spans 14 residues. CDR1 is SGHNT and CDR2 is YYREEE in the germline V gene (reference sequence). The CDR3 is CASSPGQPNEKLFF. DNA for the CDR3: TGTGCCAGCAGCCCGGGACAGCCTAATGAAAAACTGTTTTTT. The full variable domain, rest sourced from reference TRBV5-4 and TRBJ1-4, is ETGVTQSPTHLIKTRGQQVTLRCSSQSGHNTVSWYQQALGQGPQFIFQYYREEENGRGNFPPRFSGLQFPNYSSELNVNALELDDSALYLCASSPGQPNEKLFFGSGTQLSVL.